This T cell receptor (beta chain) emerged from a study of regulatory T cells in long-lasting Graves disease. Study-level findings and limits: Newly diagnosed Graves' patients had higher TCR diversity than persistent ones.

On this clonotype: Its antigen is not known.

V gave up 5 bases and J gave up 0 bases; unmatched junction bases: 12. The CDR3 consists of 17 residues. Germline values: CDR1 MNHNS, CDR2 SASEGT. As to time point: persistent/refractory GD, antithyroid drugs over 5 years with positive TRAb. PBMC-derived RNA was used for the TCR library. Into tubes containing EDTA, approximately 8.5 milliliters of peripheral blood were drawn. Arm-PCR with iRepertoire HTBI primers amplified the CDR3 regions for these TCR beta libraries. Using its own MiXCR run on the multiplex PCR reads, TCRdb lists one record per CDR3 protein. In the table there are approximately 400,000 distinct CDR3 sequences, around 20% of which are singletons.

This sequence was found in a female donor with Graves disease. The source was peripheral blood mononuclear cells (PBMCs), collected when the disease was refractory, from a patient treated with antithyroid drugs. The gene calls are TRBV6-1 and TRBJ2-7; 8 nucleotides align to TRBD1. The chain's CDR3 is CASSKTGANWSSYEQYF. The CDR3 DNA is TGTGCCAGCAGTAAGACAGGGGCGAACTGGAGCTCCTACGAGCAGTACTTC.